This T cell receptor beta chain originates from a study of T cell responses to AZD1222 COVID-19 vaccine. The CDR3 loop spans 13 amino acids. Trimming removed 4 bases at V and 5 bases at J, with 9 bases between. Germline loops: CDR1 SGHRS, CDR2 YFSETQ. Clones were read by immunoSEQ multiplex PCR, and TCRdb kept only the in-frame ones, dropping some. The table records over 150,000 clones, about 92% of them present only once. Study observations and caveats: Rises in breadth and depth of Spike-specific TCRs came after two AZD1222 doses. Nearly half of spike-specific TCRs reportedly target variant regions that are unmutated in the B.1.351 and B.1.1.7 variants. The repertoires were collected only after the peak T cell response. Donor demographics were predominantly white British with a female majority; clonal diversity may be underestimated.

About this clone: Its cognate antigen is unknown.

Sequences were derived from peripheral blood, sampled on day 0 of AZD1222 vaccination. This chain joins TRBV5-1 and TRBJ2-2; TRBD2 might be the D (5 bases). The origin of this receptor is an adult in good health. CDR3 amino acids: CASSREGTGELFF. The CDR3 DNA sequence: TGCGCCAGCAGCCGCGAGGGAACCGGGGAGCTGTTTTTT.